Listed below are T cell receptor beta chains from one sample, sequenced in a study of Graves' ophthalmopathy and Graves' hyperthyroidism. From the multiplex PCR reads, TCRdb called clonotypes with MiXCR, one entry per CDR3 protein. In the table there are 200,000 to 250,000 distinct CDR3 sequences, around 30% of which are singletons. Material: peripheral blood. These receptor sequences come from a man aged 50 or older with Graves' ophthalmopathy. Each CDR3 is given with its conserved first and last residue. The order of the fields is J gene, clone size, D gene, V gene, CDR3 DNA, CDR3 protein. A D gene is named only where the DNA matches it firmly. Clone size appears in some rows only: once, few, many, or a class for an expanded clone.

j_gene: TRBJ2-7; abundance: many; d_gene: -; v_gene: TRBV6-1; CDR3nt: TGTGCCAGCAGTGAGCGGCGGGTGCCTTGGGAGCAGTACTTC; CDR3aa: CASSERRVPWEQYF
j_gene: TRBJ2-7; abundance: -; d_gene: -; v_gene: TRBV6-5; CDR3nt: TGTGCCAGCAGTTTCTTGGGACCCGGTCCCTACGAGCAGTACTTC; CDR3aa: CASSFLGPGPYEQYF
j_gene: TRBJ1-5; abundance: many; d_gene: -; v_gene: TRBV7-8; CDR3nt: TGTGCCAGCAGCTTAGCGATGGTGAGGGATCAGCCCCAGCATTTT; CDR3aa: CASSLAMVRDQPQHF
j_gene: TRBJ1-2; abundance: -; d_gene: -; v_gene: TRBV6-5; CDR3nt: TGTGCCAGCAGTTACGATAGAAACTATGGCTACACCTTC; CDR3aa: CASSYDRNYGYTF
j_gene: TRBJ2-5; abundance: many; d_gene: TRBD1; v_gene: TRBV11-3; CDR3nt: TGTGCCAGCAGCCCTGGGGACAGGGACCAAGAGACCCAGTACTTC; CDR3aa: CASSPGDRDQETQYF
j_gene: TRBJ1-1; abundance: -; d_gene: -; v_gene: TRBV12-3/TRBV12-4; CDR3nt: TGTGCCAGCAGTTTGGACGTTCACACTGAAGCTTTCTTT; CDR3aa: CASSLDVHTEAFF
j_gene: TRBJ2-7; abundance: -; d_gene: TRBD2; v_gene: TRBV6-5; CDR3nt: TGTGCCAGCAGTTACAGGACTAGCGGGAGCGACGAGCAGTACTTC; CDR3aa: CASSYRTSGSDEQYF
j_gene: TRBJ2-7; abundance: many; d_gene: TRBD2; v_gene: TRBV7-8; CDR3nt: TGTGCCAGCAGCTTACAACTAGGCGGGGGTGAGCAGTACTTC; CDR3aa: CASSLQLGGGEQYF
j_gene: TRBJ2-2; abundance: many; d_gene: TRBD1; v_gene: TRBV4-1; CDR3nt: TGCGCCAGCAGCCAAGATCGAGTTCAAGCAGGACAGGGGGCCGGGGAGCTGTTTTTT; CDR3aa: CASSQDRVQAGQGAGELFF
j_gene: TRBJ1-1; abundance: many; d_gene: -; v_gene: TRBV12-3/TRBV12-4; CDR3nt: TGTGCCGGCAGCCCGTTGGGGAGAGACACTGAAGCTTTCTTT; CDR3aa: CAGSPLGRDTEAFF
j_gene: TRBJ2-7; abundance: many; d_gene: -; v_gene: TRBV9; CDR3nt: TGTGCCAGCAGCGGGGGAGGGGGGACCGAGCAGTACTTC; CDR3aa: CASSGGGGTEQYF
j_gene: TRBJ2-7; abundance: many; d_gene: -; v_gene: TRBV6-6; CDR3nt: TGTGCCAGCAGTTACAAGCCGGGCGGGACGCACGAGCAGTACTTC; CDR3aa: CASSYKPGGTHEQYF
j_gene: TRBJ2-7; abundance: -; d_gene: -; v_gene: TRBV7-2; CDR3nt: TGTGCCAGCAGCTTAGTTTGGCAGGGGTACTACGAGCAGTACTTC; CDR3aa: CASSLVWQGYYEQYF
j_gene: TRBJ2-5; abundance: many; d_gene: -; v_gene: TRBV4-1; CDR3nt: TGCGCCAGCAGCCAAGAGGCGGGCAGGGATGGAGAGACCCAGTACTTC; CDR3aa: CASSQEAGRDGETQYF
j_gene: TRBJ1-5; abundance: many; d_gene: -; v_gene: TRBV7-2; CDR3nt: TGTGCCAGCAGCCCGCGGCAGGGGCGTAATCAGCCCCAGCATTTT; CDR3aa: CASSPRQGRNQPQHF
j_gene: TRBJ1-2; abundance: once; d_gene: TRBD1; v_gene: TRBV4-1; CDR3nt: TGCGCCAGCAGCCAAGAGGACAGGGACCTCAACTATGGCTACACCTTC; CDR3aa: CASSQEDRDLNYGYTF
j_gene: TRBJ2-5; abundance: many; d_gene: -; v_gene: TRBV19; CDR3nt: TGTGCCAGTCGGCGGGAAATGGATGAGACCCAGTACTTC; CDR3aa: CASRREMDETQYF
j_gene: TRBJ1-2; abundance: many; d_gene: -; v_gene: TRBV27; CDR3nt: TGTGCCAGCAGTTCCTCGACAGCAGTCTATGGCTACACCTTC; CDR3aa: CASSSSTAVYGYTF
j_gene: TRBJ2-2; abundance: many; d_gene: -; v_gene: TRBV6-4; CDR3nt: TGTGCCAGCAGTCCCCCCCCCTCTAAAGCGCTCGCGAACACCGGGGAGCTGTTTTTT; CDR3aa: CASSPPPSKALANTGELFF
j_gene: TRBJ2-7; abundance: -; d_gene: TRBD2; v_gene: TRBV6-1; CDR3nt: TGTGCCAGCAGGGCTACTAGCGGGAGTTCCGAGCAGTACTTC; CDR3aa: CASRATSGSSEQYF
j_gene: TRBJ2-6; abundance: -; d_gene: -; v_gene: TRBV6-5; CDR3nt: TGTGCCAGCAGTTACCTAGGGGCCAACGTCCTGACTTTC; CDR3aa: CASSYLGANVLTF
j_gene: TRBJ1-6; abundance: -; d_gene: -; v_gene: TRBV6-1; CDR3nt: TGTGCCAGCAACACAGGGTACTCACCCCTCCACTTT; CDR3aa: CASNTGYSPLHF
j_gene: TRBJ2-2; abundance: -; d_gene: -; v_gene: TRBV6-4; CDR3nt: TGTGCCAGCAGTGACGCGGAGACCGGGGAGCTGTTTTTT; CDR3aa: CASSDAETGELFF
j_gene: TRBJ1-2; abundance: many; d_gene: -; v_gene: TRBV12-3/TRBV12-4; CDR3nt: TGTGCCAGCAGTTCATTTAGCTATGGCTACACCTTC; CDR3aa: CASSSFSYGYTF
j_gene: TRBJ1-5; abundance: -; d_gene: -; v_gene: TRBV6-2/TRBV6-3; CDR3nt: TGTGCCAGCAGCCACCAGGGGCCCCCTCAGCCCCAGCATTTT; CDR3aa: CASSHQGPPQPQHF
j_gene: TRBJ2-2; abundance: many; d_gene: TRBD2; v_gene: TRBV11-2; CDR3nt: TGTGCCAGCAGCTCGCTTGTTACTAGCGGGAGTAGCACCGGGGAGCTGTTTTTT; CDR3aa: CASSSLVTSGSSTGELFF
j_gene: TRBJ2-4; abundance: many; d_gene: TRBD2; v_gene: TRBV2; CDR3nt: TGTGCCAGCAGTGTGGGCGGGGGGGCTAAGGACATTCAGTACTTC; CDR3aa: CASSVGGGAKDIQYF
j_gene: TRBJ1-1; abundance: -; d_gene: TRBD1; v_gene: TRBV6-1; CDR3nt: TGTGCCAGCAGTCCCCGGACAGGGCTCCAAGCTTTCTTT; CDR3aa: CASSPRTGLQAFF
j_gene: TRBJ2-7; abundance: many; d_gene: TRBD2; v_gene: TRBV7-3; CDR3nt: TGTGCCAGCAGCTTAAACCGGACTAGGTCCTACGAGCAGTACTTC; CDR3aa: CASSLNRTRSYEQYF
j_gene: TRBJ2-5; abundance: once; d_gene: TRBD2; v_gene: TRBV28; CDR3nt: TGTGCCAGCAGTTTAGTTGGACTAGCGGCCGAAGAGACCCAGTACTTC; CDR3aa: CASSLVGLAAEETQYF
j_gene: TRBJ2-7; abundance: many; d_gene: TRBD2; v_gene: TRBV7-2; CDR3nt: TGTGCCAGCAAGACGACTAGCGCTTCCTACGAGCAGTACTTC; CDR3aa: CASKTTSASYEQYF
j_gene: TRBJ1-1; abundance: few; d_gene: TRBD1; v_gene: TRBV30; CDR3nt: TGTGCCTGGACCATACAGGGGGGAAGGGAAGCTTTCTTT; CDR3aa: CAWTIQGGREAFF
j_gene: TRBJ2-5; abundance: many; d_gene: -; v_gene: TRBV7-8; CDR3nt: TGTGCCAGCAGCAGGGACTGGGTGGAGACCCAGTACTTC; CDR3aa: CASSRDWVETQYF
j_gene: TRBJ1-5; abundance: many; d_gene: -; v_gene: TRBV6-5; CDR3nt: TGTGCCAGCAGGCCAGAAGGGGGGCTGGGGCCCCAGCATTTT; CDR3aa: CASRPEGGLGPQHF
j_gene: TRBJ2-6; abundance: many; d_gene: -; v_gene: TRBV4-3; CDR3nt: TGCGCCAGCAGCCAAAACGACTACTCTGGGGCCAACGTCCTGACTTTC; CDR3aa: CASSQNDYSGANVLTF
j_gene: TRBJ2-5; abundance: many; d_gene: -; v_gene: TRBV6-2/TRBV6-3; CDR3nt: TGTGCCAGCAGTTCCCCTCAGGTGCCCCAGTACTTC; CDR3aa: CASSSPQVPQYF
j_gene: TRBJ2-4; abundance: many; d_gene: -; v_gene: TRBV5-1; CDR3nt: TGCGCCAGCAGCTTAGTCCAACGTAGCGGCAACATTCAGTACTTC; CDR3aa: CASSLVQRSGNIQYF
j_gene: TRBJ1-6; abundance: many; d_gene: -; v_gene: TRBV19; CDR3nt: TGTGCCAGCGGGAAAAGCGCGGGTTCTAATTCACCCCTCCACTTT; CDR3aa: CASGKSAGSNSPLHF
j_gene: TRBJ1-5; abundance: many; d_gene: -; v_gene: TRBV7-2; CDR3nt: TGTGCCAGCAGCTTAGGGAGCGCGGGGCTGGGTCAGCCCCAGCATTTT; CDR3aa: CASSLGSAGLGQPQHF
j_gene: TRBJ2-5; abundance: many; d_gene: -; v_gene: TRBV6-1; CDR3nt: TGTGCCAGCAGCCGCGACACAAGGAGGGAGACCCAGTACTTC; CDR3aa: CASSRDTRRETQYF
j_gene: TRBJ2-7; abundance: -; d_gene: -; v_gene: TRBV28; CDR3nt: TGTGCCAGCAGCCGGGGCGGTGTTACCGAGCAGTACTTC; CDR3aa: CASSRGGVTEQYF
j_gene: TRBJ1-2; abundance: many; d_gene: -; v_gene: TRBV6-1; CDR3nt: TGTGCCAGCACCCGGGGCGATGGCTACACCTTC; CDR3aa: CASTRGDGYTF
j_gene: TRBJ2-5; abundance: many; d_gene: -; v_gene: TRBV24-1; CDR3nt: TGTGCCACCAGTGATTCGGTCGGACCCCAAGAGACCCAGTACTTC; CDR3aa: CATSDSVGPQETQYF
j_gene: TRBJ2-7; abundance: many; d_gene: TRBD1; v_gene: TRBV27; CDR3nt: TGTGCCAGCAGTACACCGGGACAGCATGGGGAGCAGTACTTC; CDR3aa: CASSTPGQHGEQYF
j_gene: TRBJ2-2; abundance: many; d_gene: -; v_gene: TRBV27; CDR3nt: TGTGCCAGCAGTTTAGAGAGTCCACATTTTGCCGGGGAGCTGTTTTTT; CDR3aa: CASSLESPHFAGELFF